This T cell receptor (beta chain) was sequenced during a study of graft-versus-host responses after intestinal transplantation. Background on the study: Multivisceral, liver-intestinal, or isolated intestinal transplants were received by the recipients. Anti-thymocyte globulin induction was given to all recipients, followed by tacrolimus and steroids for 2 to 3 years.

Data came from immunoSEQ multiplex PCR; TCRdb stores just in-frame clones and leaves some out. The sample consists of about 9,200 clones, under 95% of them appearing once. CDR3 size: 13 residues. V was shortened by 5 bases and J by 3 bases, with 8 bases between the two germline ends. CDR1 is MNHEY and CDR2 is SVGAGI in the germline V gene. Material: PBMCs, obtained just over 42 days after intestinal transplant. The clonotype comes from a human patient who received an intestinal transplant, so some T cells may come from the graft donor. The gene calls are TRBV6-5 and TRBJ1-5, with D possibly TRBD1 on 6 matching bases. CDR3 amino acids: CASSRQVNQPQHF. The CDR3, as DNA: TGTGCCAGCAGTCGACAGGTCAATCAGCCCCAGCATTTT.